Presented here are 29 T cell receptor beta chains from one specimen sequenced in a study of shared clonotypes between healthy human individuals. Assay used: immunoSEQ multiplex PCR; TCRdb lists only in-frame clones, some missing. The sample consists of approximately 350,000 clones, about 74% of them appearing once. The source material was memory CD4+ T cells sorted from blood. Subset meaning: CD45RA-negative fraction. The receptors originated from a man aged 30 to 39 in good health.

The chain recombines TRBV29-1 with TRBJ1-1; D uncertain. CDR3 length: 12 amino acids. Looked up from germline, CDR1 is SQVTM and CDR2 is ANQGSEA. The V end lost 6 bases, the J end lost 0 bases, and 8 bases lay between the germline ends. CDR3 nucleotides: TGCAGCGTGGTCACAATGAACACTGAAGCTTTCTTT. Translation gives CSVVTMNTEAFF.

This clone is a singleton in its sample. V gene TRBV7-8 combines with J gene TRBJ2-1; 12 bases are shared with TRBD2. This CDR3 comprises 20 residues. J lost 7 bases, V lost 0 bases, and 16 bases had no gene match. Germline loops: CDR1 SGHVS, CDR2 FQNEAQ. CDR3 in amino acids: CASSLARSSGRARVFNEQFF. The CDR3 DNA sequence: TGTGCCAGCAGCTTAGCGCGTTCTAGCGGGAGGGCCAGGGTTTTTAATGAGCAGTTCTTC.

The rearrangement links TRBV7-9 to TRBJ2-2, with 8 bases aligning to TRBD1. This CDR3 is built from 15 residues. The junction had 6 bases not matched to a gene; V was cut back by 4 bases and J by 5 bases. Germline V CDR1 and CDR2: SEHNR, FQNEAQ (reference sequence). The CDR3 bases are TGTGCCAGCAGCTGGGGGGACAGGAAAACCGGGGAGCTGTTTTTT. It is translated as CASSWGDRKTGELFF.

The sample holds a few counts of this clone. This chain joins TRBV10-3 and TRBJ2-1, with TRBD1 matching over 10 bases. The germline V gene has CDR1 ENHRY and CDR2 SYGVKD. This CDR3 has 15 amino acids. After removal of 4 bases from V and 2 bases from J, the junction contained 2 bases not matched to a gene. The CDR3 nucleotides read TGTGCCATCAGTGGAGACAGGGGGCCCTACAATGAGCAGTTCTTC. Translation: CAISGDRGPYNEQFF.

The chain recombines TRBV5-5 with TRBJ2-7, with 9 bases matching TRBD1. The CDR3 covers 15 residues. Germline assignment: CDR1 SGHKS and CDR2 YYEKEE (reference sequence). V lost 3 bases and J lost 6; bases outside the gene matches: 10. For the CDR3, the DNA is TGTGCCAGCAGCTCCCGGACAGGGGCCCCCACCGAGCAGTACTTC. This codes for CASSSRTGAPTEQYF.

This clone was picked up a small number of times. Other DNA sequences from this sample encode an identical CDR3 as well. The V and J genes are TRBV7-9 and TRBJ1-3; D not certain. Germline CDR1 is SEHNR and CDR2 is FQNEAQ (reference sequence). The CDR3 is 15 amino acids. V lost 1 base to trimming and J lost 3 bases, with 10 bases between them. CDR3 sequence: CASSLVSGFGNTIYF. The CDR3 region has the DNA TGTGCCAGCAGCTTAGTTTCCGGGTTTGGAAACACCATATATTTT.

The chain recombines TRBV4-3 with TRBJ2-7; D unresolved. The CDR3 has 15 residues. Germline-derived CDR1 and CDR2 are LGHNA and YSLEER. V lost 0 bases, J lost 6 bases, and 15 bases lay in between. CDR3 loop: CASSQDLSAGREQYF. DNA of the CDR3: TGCGCCAGCAGCCAAGATCTATCCGCAGGCCGCGAGCAGTACTTC.

The rearrangement links TRBV7-9 to TRBJ1-1; tentatively, D is TRBD1 (5 bases). With 4 bases removed from V and 0 bases from J, the gap between germline ends came to 9 bases. The CDR3 covers 14 residues. Germline assignment: CDR1 SEHNR and CDR2 FQNEAQ (reference sequence). The CDR3 nucleotides are TGTGCCAGCAGCTGGGGCAGGGTGAACACTGAAGCTTTCTTT. Protein sequence: CASSWGRVNTEAFF.

This chain links TRBV5-1 with TRBJ1-1, with 8 bases fitting TRBD1. The CDR3 consists of 15 residues. Trimming cost V 0 bases and J 5 bases; bases outside gene matches: 6. Germline values: CDR1 SGHRS, CDR2 YFSETQ. The CDR3 DNA reads TGCGCCAGCAGCTTGGCCGCCAGGGGGCAAACTGAAGCTTTCTTT. Translation gives CASSLAARGQTEAFF.

V gene TRBV10-3 combines with J gene TRBJ2-3, with 13 bases aligning to TRBD2. The CDR3 runs 14 residues. The J segment lost 6 bases and the V segment lost 6 bases, leaving 3 bases of the junction unmatched. Germline V gene sequence: CDR1 ENHRY, CDR2 SYGVKD. CDR3 amino acids: CAIRGLAGVDTQYF. The DNA of the CDR3 is TGTGCCATCAGAGGACTAGCGGGAGTGGATACGCAGTATTTT.

V usage is TRBV6-4 and J usage is TRBJ1-2, with D perhaps matching TRBD1 (6 bases). Germline V lookup: CDR1 MRHNA, CDR2 SNTAGT. V lost 7 bases and J lost 0, with 21 bases in between. CDR3 size: 17 residues. The CDR3 reads CASTSRDGWGPNYGYTF. CDR3 DNA sequence: TGTGCCAGCACCTCAAGGGACGGCTGGGGGCCTAACTATGGCTACACCTTC.

This clone was seen more than once but under ten times. Other nucleotide sequences from this sample produce the same CDR3. V and J are TRBV15 and TRBJ2-5; tentative D call: TRBD2 (5 bases). V lost 5 bases and J 1 base, leaving 5 bases between the germline ends. The length of the CDR3 is 12 residues. Per the germline V gene, CDR1 is LNHNV and CDR2 is YYDKDF (reference sequence). CDR3 DNA sequence: TGTGCCACCAGCCGGGGCCAAGAGACCCAGTACTTC. Protein: CATSRGQETQYF.

This chain links TRBV27 with TRBJ2-5; D may be TRBD2 (6 bases). The V and J ends lost 2 bases and 3 bases respectively, with 13 bases between them. The CDR3 covers 15 residues. Per germline, CDR1 MNHEY and CDR2 SMNVEV (reference sequence). CDR3 sequence (DNA): TGTGCCAGCAGTTTAAACGAGGGAGGAGAAGAGACCCAGTACTTC. This encodes CASSLNEGGEETQYF.

The rearrangement joins TRBV5-5 to TRBJ2-2; possibly TRBD1 for D (5 bases). The CDR3 loop spans 15 amino acids. In germline, CDR1 is SGHKS, CDR2 YYEKEE (reference sequence). The V and J ends lost 4 bases and 4 bases respectively, with 14 bases between them. The CDR3 DNA sequence: TGTGCCAGCAGCCTCATGGGGCAGATCACCGGGGAGCTGTTTTTT. It is translated as CASSLMGQITGELFF.

The CDR3 bases are TGTGCCAGCAGCTTGTTGGAAAGAAAGGGGTACGAGCAGTACTTC. As protein: CASSLLERKGYEQYF. The J gene is TRBJ2-7, the V gene TRBV5-6, with D perhaps TRBD1 (5 bases). The CDR3 loop spans 15 amino acids. Germline V lookup: CDR1 SGHDT, CDR2 YYEEEE. V gave up 1 base and J gave up 4 bases, with 15 bases separating them.

This chain uses TRBV2 with TRBJ2-2; 8 nucleotides agree with TRBD2. V lost 8 bases and J lost 2; bases outside the gene matches: 4. The CDR3 has 14 amino acids. Germline V gene data show CDR1 as SNHLY and CDR2 as FYNNEI. The CDR3 region has the DNA TGTGCCAGCGCGGGGGGCTTTAACACCGGGGAGCTGTTTTTT. It is translated as CASAGGFNTGELFF.

In its sample, this clone was seen once. This sequence joins TRBV7-3 and TRBJ2-1; 10 bases agree with TRBD2. In germline, CDR1 is SGHTA, CDR2 FQGTGA. The CDR3 has 19 residues. The V and J ends lost 5 bases and 6 bases, in that order; junction bases with no gene match: 19. The CDR3 DNA reads TGTGCCAGCAGCACAACTAGCGGGATTAATTCCAGAAACCTCAATGAGCAGTTCTTC. Translating gives CASSTTSGINSRNLNEQFF. Complete variable domain (other parts from reference TRBV7-3 and TRBJ2-1): GAGVSQTPSNKVTEKGKYVELRCDPISGHTALYWYRQSLGQGPEFLIYFQGTGAADDSGLPNDRFFAVRPEGSVSTLKIQRTERGDSAVYLCASSTTSGINSRNLNEQFFGPGTRLTVL.

This clone showed up just once. The J gene is TRBJ1-4, the V gene TRBV6-1; 7 bases align to TRBD1. Trimming removed 6 bases from V and 4 bases from J; junction bases left unmatched: 5. Germline CDR1 MNHNS, CDR2 SASEGT. This CDR3 has 14 amino acids. CDR3 region: CASRAGQFNEKLFF. The DNA for the CDR3 is TGTGCCAGCAGGGCGGGACAGTTTAATGAAAAACTGTTTTTT.

This sequence joins TRBV5-5 and TRBJ1-2; D remains unclear. Germline V gives CDR1 SGHKS, CDR2 YYEKEE (reference sequence). V was trimmed by 0 bases and J by 0 bases, leaving 9 bases between them. The CDR3 has 15 amino acids. CDR3 residues: CASSLDDGANYGYTF. The CDR3 DNA follows: TGTGCCAGCAGCTTGGATGATGGAGCTAACTATGGCTACACCTTC.

For this clone: This may be a read error: a much more frequent sequence differs by one nucleotide. The chain employs TRBV7-6 and TRBJ2-1; D is undetermined. This CDR3 region has 11 residues. Germline V lookup: CDR1 SGHVS, CDR2 FNYEAQ. The germline V and J ends were trimmed by 2 bases and 6 bases, with 2 bases remaining between them. This CDR3 reads CASSLSNEQFF. The CDR3 DNA reads as TGTGCCAGCAGCTTAAGCAATGAGCAGTTCTTC.

The gene calls are TRBV11-2 and TRBJ2-1; D unresolved. The ends were cut back, 5 bases at V and 7 bases at J, with 12 bases in the middle. This CDR3 region has 13 residues. CDR1 is SGHAT and CDR2 is FQNNGV in the germline V gene. The CDR3 DNA reads TGTGCCAGCAGCGCCCAATGGGGTAATGAGCAGTTCTTC. Its translation: CASSAQWGNEQFF.

The rearrangement uses TRBV6-5 and TRBJ2-3; 10 positions match TRBD2. Per the germline V gene, CDR1 is MNHEY and CDR2 is SVGAGI. CDR3 length: 15 amino acids. The ends lost 4 bases at V and 2 bases at J; junction bases unmatched: 3. The CDR3 is CASSSSGRTTDTQYF. CDR3 nucleotides: TGTGCCAGCAGTTCTAGCGGGAGAACCACAGATACGCAGTATTTT.

The gene calls are TRBV28 and TRBJ1-2; 8 nucleotides align to TRBD1. V shed 5 bases and J 7 bases; nucleotides not matched to a gene: 9. Germline V gene sequence: CDR1 MDHEN, CDR2 SYDVKM. The CDR3 covers 14 residues. CDR3: CASSMTGVALGYTF. In DNA, the CDR3 is TGTGCCAGCAGTATGACAGGGGTCGCCCTTGGCTACACCTTC.

The chain carries TRBV6-1 and TRBJ1-1; D is unclear. This CDR3 comprises 13 residues. Germline loops: CDR1 MNHNS, CDR2 SASEGT. Between the trimmed V and J ends, which lost 6 bases and 0 bases, there was a span of 8 bases. The CDR3 DNA reads TGTGCCAGCAGACGGCAGATGAACACTGAAGCTTTCTTT. It encodes CASRRQMNTEAFF.

CDR3: CASSLRLAGDNEQFF. The CDR3 DNA reads TGTGCCAGCAGTTTAAGGCTAGCGGGAGACAATGAGCAGTTCTTC. This rearrangement joins TRBV27 to TRBJ2-1; 10 positions match TRBD2. Losses at the gene ends were 2 bases for V and 5 bases for J; bases not matched to a gene: 3. From germline, CDR1 is MNHEY and CDR2 SMNVEV (reference sequence). There are 15 residues in the CDR3.

V gene TRBV29-1 combines with J gene TRBJ2-6, with a weak D call TRBD1 (5 bases). The CDR3 covers 16 residues. CDR1 is SQVTM and CDR2 is ANQGSEA in the germline V gene. Trimming stripped 4 bases from V and 0 bases from J, with 13 bases between. The DNA of the CDR3 is TGCAGCGTTGCGACAGATGTGGGCTCTGGGGCCAACGTCCTGACTTTC. Translated: CSVATDVGSGANVLTF.

This chain links TRBV9 with TRBJ1-5; D ambiguous. Germline V gene sequence: CDR1 SGDLS, CDR2 YYNGEE. Trimming removed 7 bases at V and 1 base at J, with 15 bases between. The CDR3 length is 15 residues. The CDR3 nucleotides read TGTGCCAGCCCCCTCCTAGGTGGGAGCAATCAGCCCCAGCATTTT. It specifies CASPLLGGSNQPQHF.

CDR3 bases: TGTGCCAGCAGCTCACAACCTCAGGGGGGGTCCTACGAGCAGTACTTC. Encoded protein: CASSSQPQGGSYEQYF. The chain couples TRBV7-9 to TRBJ2-7; either TRBD1 or TRBD2 may fit D (7 bases each). Trimming took 4 bases from V and 1 from J, leaving 17 bases between them. The CDR3 runs 16 residues. Germline CDR1 and CDR2: SEHNR and FQNEAQ (reference sequence).

The V gene is TRBV19, the J gene TRBJ2-7, with D possibly matching TRBD1 (6 bases). The CDR3 extends over 16 amino acids. Between the trimmed V and J ends, which lost 6 bases and 1 base, there was a span of 19 bases. Germline V CDR1 and CDR2: LNHDA, SQIVND (reference sequence). For the CDR3, the DNA is TGTGCCAGTAGGATTAGTGGGCAGGGGAGTTCCTACGAGCAGTACTTC. Translated: CASRISGQGSSYEQYF. The full variable domain, rest sourced from reference TRBV19 and TRBJ2-7, is DGGITQSPKYLFRKEGQNVTLSCEQNLNHDAMYWYRQDPGQGLRLIYYSQIVNDFQKGDIAEGYSVSREKKESFPLTVTSAQKNPTAFYLCASRISGQGSSYEQYFGPGTRLTVT.